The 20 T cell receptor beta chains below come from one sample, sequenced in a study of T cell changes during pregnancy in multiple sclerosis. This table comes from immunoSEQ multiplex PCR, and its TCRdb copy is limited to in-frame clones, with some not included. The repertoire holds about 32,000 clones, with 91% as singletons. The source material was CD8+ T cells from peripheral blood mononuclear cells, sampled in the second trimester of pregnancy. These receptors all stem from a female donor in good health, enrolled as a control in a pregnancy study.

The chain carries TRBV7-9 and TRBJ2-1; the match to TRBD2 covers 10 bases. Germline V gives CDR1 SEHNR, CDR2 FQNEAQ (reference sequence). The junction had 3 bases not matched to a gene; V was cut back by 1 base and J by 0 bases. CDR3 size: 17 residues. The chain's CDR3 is CASSLGTSGSSYNEQFF. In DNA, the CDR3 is TGTGCCAGCAGCTTAGGGACTAGCGGAAGCTCCTACAATGAGCAGTTCTTC.

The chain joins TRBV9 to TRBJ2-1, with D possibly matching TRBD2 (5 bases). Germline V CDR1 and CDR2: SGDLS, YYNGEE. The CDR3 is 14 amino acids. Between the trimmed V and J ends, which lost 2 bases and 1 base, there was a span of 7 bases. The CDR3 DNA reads TGTGCCAGCAGCGTGGACTTGTCCTACAATGAGCAGTTCTTC. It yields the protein CASSVDLSYNEQFF. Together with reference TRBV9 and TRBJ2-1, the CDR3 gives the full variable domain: DSGVTQTPKHLITATGQRVTLRCSPRSGDLSVYWYQQSLDQGLQFLIQYYNGEERAKGNILERFSAQQFPDLHSELNLSSLELGDSALYFCASSVDLSYNEQFFGPGTRLTVL.

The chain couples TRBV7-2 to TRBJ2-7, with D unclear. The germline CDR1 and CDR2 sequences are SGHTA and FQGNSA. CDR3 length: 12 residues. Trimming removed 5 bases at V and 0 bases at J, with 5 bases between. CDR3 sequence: CASSDSSYEQYF. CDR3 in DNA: TGTGCCAGCAGCGATAGCTCCTACGAGCAGTACTTC.

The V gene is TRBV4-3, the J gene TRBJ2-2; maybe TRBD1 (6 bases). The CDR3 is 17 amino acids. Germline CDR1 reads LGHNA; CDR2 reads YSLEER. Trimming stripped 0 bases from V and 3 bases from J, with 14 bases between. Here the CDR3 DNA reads TGCGCCAGCAGCCAAGATGTAGGAACAGGGCACACCGGGGAGCTGTTTTTT. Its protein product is CASSQDVGTGHTGELFF.

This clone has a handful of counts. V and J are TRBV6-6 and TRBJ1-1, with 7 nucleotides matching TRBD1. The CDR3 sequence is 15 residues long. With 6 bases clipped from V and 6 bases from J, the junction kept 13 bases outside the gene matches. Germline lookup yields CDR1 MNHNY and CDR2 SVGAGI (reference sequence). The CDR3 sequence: CASRGTGQRTPEAFF. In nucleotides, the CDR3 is TGTGCCAGCAGAGGGACGGGACAGAGGACGCCTGAAGCTTTCTTT.

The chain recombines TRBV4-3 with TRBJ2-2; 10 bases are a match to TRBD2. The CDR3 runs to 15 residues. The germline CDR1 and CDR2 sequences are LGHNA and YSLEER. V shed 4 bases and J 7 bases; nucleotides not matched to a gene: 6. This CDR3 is CASSLSGGAIGELFF. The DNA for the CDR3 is TGCGCCAGCAGCCTAAGCGGGGGGGCCATCGGGGAGCTGTTTTTT.

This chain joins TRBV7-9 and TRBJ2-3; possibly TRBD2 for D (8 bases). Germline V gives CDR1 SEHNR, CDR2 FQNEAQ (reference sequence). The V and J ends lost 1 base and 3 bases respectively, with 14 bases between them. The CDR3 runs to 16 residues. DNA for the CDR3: TGTGCCAGCAGCTTAGAGGGACAGCGGGGGACAGATACGCAGTATTTT. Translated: CASSLEGQRGTDTQYF.

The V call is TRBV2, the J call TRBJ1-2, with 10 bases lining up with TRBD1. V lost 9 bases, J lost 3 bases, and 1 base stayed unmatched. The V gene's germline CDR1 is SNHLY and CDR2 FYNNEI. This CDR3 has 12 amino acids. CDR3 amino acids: CASGQGDYGYTF. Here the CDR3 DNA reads TGTGCCAGTGGACAGGGGGACTATGGCTACACCTTC. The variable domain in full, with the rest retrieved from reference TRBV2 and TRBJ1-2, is EPEVTQTPSHQVTQMGQEVILRCVPISNHLYFYWYRQILGQKVEFLVSFYNNEISEKSEIFDDQFSVERPDGSNFTLKIRSTKLEDSAMYFCASGQGDYGYTFGSGTRLTVV.

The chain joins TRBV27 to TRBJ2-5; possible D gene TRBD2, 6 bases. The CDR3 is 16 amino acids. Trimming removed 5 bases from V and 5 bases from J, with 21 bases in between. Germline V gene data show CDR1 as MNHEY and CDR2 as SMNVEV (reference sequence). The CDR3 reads CASSPNLPSEGETQYF. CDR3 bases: TGTGCCAGCAGTCCCAATCTTCCTAGCGAGGGTGAGACCCAGTACTTC.

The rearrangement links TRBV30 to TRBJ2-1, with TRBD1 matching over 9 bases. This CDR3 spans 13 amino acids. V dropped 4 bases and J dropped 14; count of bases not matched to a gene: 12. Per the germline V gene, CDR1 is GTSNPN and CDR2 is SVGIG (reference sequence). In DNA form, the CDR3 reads TGTGCCTGGATGGGACAGGGTAATCCCCGTAAGTTCTTC. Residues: CAWMGQGNPRKFF.

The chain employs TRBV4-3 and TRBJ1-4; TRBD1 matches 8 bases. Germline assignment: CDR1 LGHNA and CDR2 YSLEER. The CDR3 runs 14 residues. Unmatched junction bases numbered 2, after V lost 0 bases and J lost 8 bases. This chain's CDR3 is CASSQDRGQEKLFF. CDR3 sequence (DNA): TGCGCCAGCAGCCAAGACAGGGGGCAGGAAAAACTGTTTTTT.

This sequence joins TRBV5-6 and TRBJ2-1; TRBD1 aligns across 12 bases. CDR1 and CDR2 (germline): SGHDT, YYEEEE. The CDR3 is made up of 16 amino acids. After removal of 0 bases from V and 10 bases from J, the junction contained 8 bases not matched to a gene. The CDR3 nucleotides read TGTGCCAGCAGCTTGGGAATTAAGGGACAGGGGGCAGAGCAGTTCTTC. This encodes CASSLGIKGQGAEQFF.

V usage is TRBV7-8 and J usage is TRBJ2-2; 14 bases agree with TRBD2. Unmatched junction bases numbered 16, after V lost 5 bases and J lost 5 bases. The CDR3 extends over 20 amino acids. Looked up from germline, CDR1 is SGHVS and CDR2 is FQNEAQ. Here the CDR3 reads CASSTPGTSGGIPGTGELFF. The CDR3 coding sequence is TGTGCCAGCAGCACCCCCGGGACTAGCGGGGGCATACCGGGGACCGGGGAGCTGTTTTTT.

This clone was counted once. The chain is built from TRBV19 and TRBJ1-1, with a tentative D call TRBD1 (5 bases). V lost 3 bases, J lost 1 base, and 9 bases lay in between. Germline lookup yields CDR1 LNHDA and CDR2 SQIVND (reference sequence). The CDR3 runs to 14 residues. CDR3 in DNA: TGTGCCAGTAGTATGCGGGGACCGAACACTGAAGCTTTCTTT. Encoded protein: CASSMRGPNTEAFF.

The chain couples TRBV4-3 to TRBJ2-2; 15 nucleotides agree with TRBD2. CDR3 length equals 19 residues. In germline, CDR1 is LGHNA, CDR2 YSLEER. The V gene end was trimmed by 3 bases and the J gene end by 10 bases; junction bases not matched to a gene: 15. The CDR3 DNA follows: TGCGCCAGCAGCCAGGATAGACAGGGGACTAGCGGGGGGTGGGAGGAGCTGTTTTTT. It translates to CASSQDRQGTSGGWEELFF.

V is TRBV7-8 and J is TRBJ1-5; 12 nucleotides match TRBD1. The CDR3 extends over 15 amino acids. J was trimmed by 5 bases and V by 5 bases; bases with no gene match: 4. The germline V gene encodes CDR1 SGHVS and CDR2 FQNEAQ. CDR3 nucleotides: TGTGCCAGCAGCCCGGGACAGGGGGCCCATCAGCCCCAGCATTTT. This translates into CASSPGQGAHQPQHF.

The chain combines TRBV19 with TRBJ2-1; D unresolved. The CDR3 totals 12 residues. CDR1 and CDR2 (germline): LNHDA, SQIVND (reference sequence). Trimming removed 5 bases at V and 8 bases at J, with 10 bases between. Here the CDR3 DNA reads TGTGCCAGTAGTGTCGGGTCGGATGAGCAGTTCTTC. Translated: CASSVGSDEQFF.

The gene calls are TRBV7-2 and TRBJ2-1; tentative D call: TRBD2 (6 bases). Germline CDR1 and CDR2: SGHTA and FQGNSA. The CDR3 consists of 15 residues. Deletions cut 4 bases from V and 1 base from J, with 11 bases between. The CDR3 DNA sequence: TGTGCCAGCAGCTCCGTGGCGGGGTCCTACAATGAGCAGTTCTTC. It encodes CASSSVAGSYNEQFF.

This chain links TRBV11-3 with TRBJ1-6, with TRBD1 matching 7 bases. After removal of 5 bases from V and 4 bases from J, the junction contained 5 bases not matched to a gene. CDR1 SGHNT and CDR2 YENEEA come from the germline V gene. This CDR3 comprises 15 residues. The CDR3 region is CASSPGQMYNSPLHF. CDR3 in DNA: TGTGCCAGCAGCCCGGGACAGATGTATAATTCACCCCTCCACTTT.

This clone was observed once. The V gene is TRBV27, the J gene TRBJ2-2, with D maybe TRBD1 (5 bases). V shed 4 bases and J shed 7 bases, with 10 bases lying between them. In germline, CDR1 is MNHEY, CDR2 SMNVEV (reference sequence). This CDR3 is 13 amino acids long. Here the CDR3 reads CASSSRADGELFF. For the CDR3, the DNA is TGTGCCAGCAGTTCCAGGGCTGACGGGGAGCTGTTTTTT.